Sequencing of this T cell receptor beta chain was carried out in a study of early T cells in non-severe SARS-CoV-2 infection. In the study overall: Bulk RNA isolated from unsorted whole blood underwent sequencing; chains were not paired.

Attachment of unique molecular identifiers was made to individual cDNA molecules. One entry per CDR3 protein, called by TCRdb with MiXCR from the 5' RACE reads. This sample yields about 80,000 distinct CDR3 sequences, of which less than 15% are seen a single time; about 3.4% belongs to the top ten. Findings and caveats of the study: Anti-spike CD8 responses were favored in VDJdb matching, and private and CD4 specificities were missed.

The germline V gene encodes CDR1 LGHDT and CDR2 YNNKEL (reference sequence). CDR3 length: 11 amino acids. The germline V and J ends were trimmed by 6 bases and 6 bases, with 8 bases remaining between them. This clonotype was found many times. Its matching antigen is unknown. This chain uses TRBV3-1 with TRBJ1-1; the D is unclear. Sample: whole blood. The origin of this receptor is an adult who was a healthcare worker with PCR-confirmed SARS-CoV-2 infection or an uninfected control (not recorded which). The CDR3 DNA reads as TGTGCCAGCAGGGGTGGGGCTGAAGCTTTCTTT. This translates into CASRGGAEAFF.